The 9 T cell receptor beta chains presented below share a single source sample, sequenced in a study of shared T cell receptors in the human thymus. Sequencing was performed with immunoSEQ multiplex PCR; in TCRdb, only in-frame clones are kept and a portion is missing. The sample shows hundreds of thousands of clones, 70% to 90% of them seen only once. These data are also associated with another study on human thymus T cells.

Sequenced input: thymocytes. These receptors all come from a boy less than two years old with a congenital heart defect.

The rearrangement uses TRBV10-1 and TRBJ2-7; D might be TRBD1 (5 bases). This CDR3 has 15 amino acids. Between the trimmed V and J ends, which lost 3 bases and 2 bases, there was a span of 14 bases. Germline loops: CDR1 WNHNN, CDR2 SYGVQD (reference sequence). The CDR3 bases are TGCGCCAGCAGTGATGGGGCAGGACCCCCCTACGAGCAGTACTTC. This translates into CASSDGAGPPYEQYF.

The sample holds one count of this clone. This chain uses TRBV6-5 with TRBJ2-7; TRBD1 matches at 8 bases. V lost 2 bases and J lost 6; bases outside the gene matches: 6. CDR3 length: 14 amino acids. Germline V lookup: CDR1 MNHEY, CDR2 SVGAGI. CDR3 DNA: TGTGCCAGCAGTTACCGACAGGGGATAGGCGAGCAGTACTTC. It codes for CASSYRQGIGEQYF.

This clone was picked up a small number of times. V usage is TRBV7-8 and J usage is TRBJ1-1; 9 positions match TRBD1. The CDR3 is made up of 17 amino acids. V trimming: 5 bases; J trimming: 1 base; junction bases outside the gene matches: 11. Germline V gene lookup returns CDR1 SGHVS and CDR2 FQNEAQ. The CDR3: CASSVTGTGLKNTEAFF. As DNA, the CDR3 is TGTGCCAGCAGCGTCACCGGGACAGGGCTTAAGAACACTGAAGCTTTCTTT.

V gene TRBV30 combines with J gene TRBJ2-5, with no clear D. This CDR3 is 11 amino acids long. V was shortened by 4 bases and J by 2 bases, with 5 bases between the two germline ends. CDR1 is GTSNPN and CDR2 is SVGIG in the germline V gene (reference sequence). For the CDR3, the DNA is TGTGCCTGGACCCTACAAGAGACCCAGTACTTC. Residues: CAWTLQETQYF.

The V gene is TRBV2, the J gene TRBJ2-7, with D possibly being TRBD1 (6 bases). The CDR3 extends over 15 amino acids. Germline V gene sequence: CDR1 SNHLY, CDR2 FYNNEI. V was shortened by 0 bases and J by 2 bases, with 11 bases between the two germline ends. The CDR3 region has the DNA TGTGCCAGCAGTGAAGCGGGCAGGGGCCCCTACGAGCAGTACTTC. Translating it yields CASSEAGRGPYEQYF.

This sequence joins TRBV7-3 and TRBJ2-1; TRBD2 agrees at 8 bases. The V gene's germline CDR1 is SGHTA and CDR2 FQGTGA. CDR3 length equals 16 residues. The V and J ends lost 0 bases and 5 bases, in that order; junction bases with no gene match: 6. DNA of the CDR3: TGTGCCAGCAGCTTAACGTCCGTGACTAGCGACAATGAGCAGTTCTTC. This gives the protein CASSLTSVTSDNEQFF.

This chain links TRBV2 with TRBJ2-2; unclear D gene. The germline V gene encodes CDR1 SNHLY and CDR2 FYNNEI. The V end was cut by 6 bases, the J end by 3 bases, with 11 bases between. The CDR3 totals 14 residues. The CDR3 DNA follows: TGTGCCAGCAGACTACTCCGTGACACCGGGGAGCTGTTTTTT. This encodes CASRLLRDTGELFF.

This clone was observed a handful of times. The CDR3 DNA reads as TGTGCCACCAGCAGAGATATTACTAGCGGACCAAATGAGCAGTTCTTC. Its protein product is CATSRDITSGPNEQFF. This sequence joins TRBV15 and TRBJ2-1, with 8 nucleotides matching TRBD2. Germline V CDR1 and CDR2: LNHNV, YYDKDF (reference sequence). V dropped 0 bases and J dropped 7; count of bases not matched to a gene: 8. The CDR3 sequence is 16 residues long.

The chain carries TRBV4-2 and TRBJ1-2, with D unresolved. The CDR3 length is 13 residues. V lost 0 bases and J lost 4, with 6 bases in between. The V gene's germline CDR1 is LGHNA and CDR2 YNFKEQ. The CDR3, as DNA: TGTGCCAGCAGCCAAGAACGGGTCTATGGCTACACCTTC. This encodes CASSQERVYGYTF.